This entry describes one T cell receptor beta chain. Sequenced by immunoSEQ multiplex PCR; TCRdb stores in-frame clones only, minus some. The data contain 51,000 or so clones, 85% to 95% of them singletons. The data stem from a study of T cell changes during pregnancy in multiple sclerosis. The ends lost 2 bases at V and 7 bases at J; junction bases unmatched: 6. There are 15 residues in the CDR3. Looked up from germline, CDR1 is MNHEY and CDR2 is SMNVEV (reference sequence). The rearrangement links TRBV27 to TRBJ2-3; the match to TRBD2 covers 10 bases. Sample: peripheral blood, taken in the second trimester of pregnancy. This receptor was taken from a female donor with multiple sclerosis, enrolled in a pregnancy study. CDR3 DNA sequence: TGTGCCAGCAGTTTACTAGCGGGAGTCAAAAATACGCAGTATTTT. It translates to CASSLLAGVKNTQYF.